Here is one T cell receptor beta chain with its context. This clonotype was detected many times. Its antigen is currently not known. Base quality data are lacking; no much larger clone is found one base away. Sequencing was carried out with an Illumina HiSeq 2000. TCR beta chain libraries were generated by multiplex PCR amplification. High-throughput sequencing was used to analyze the amplified TCR beta chain products. In-frame beta chains were kept once TCRdb had trimmed the public reads at Q25 with fastp and called clones with MiXCR. Here each entry gathers all rows of one CDR3 protein and keeps the most common genes and DNA. In this sample the table shows around 130,000 distinct CDR3 sequences, about 20% of which occur a single time. Over 3% of the sample is in the top ten clones. Lymph node samples were obtained from the axillary draining lymph nodes of breast cancer patients. This sample was taken from a study of breast tumors, draining lymph nodes, adjacent tissues (dated by TCRdb to the mid-2010s). With respect to the entire study: The study compared TCR beta repertoires across tumor, adjacent nontumor tissue and axillary lymph nodes from breast cancer patients. The study was designed to assess the relationships and possible T-cell exchange between tumor, surrounding tissue and draining lymph node repertoires in human breast cancer.

General conclusions and limits of the study: Tumors showed preferential V and J gene usage, and their T-cell repertoire diversity fell below that of lymph nodes yet above that of nontumor tissue. In luminal-like breast cancer, tumor and nontumor tissue repertoires resembled each other significantly more than in basal-like breast cancer. The conclusion that tumor T cells originate in lymph nodes was framed as consistent with a hypothesis rather than directly demonstrated. The data were judged consistent with most tumor T cells deriving from the lymph node and then expanding within tumor tissue.

Sequencing input: axillary lymph node tissue. The sequence was obtained from a female donor with breast cancer. Some clones in this sample may be carry-over from other donors' samples.

The bases are TGTGCCAGCAGCCCAGCAGGGCGCCCCTACGAGCAGTACTTC. Protein translation: CASSPAGRPYEQYF. This chain joins TRBV9 to TRBJ2-7, with TRBD1 tentatively as D gene (5 bases match). V is clipped by 4 bases and J by 2 bases, and the sequence between their germline boundaries is 13 bases long. Reading from cysteine to phenylalanine, the CDR3 counts 14 amino acids. Only the CDR3 DNA is retained, 42 bases long and in frame from the first base. The germline V gene specifies SGDLS as CDR1 and YYNGEE as CDR2.